This T cell receptor (beta chain) was captured in a study of T cells in localized non-small cell lung cancer. Whole-study findings and limits: Detection in adjacent lung was observed for a median around 59 of the top 100 tumor clones. Only one tumor region went through sequencing, so heterogeneity may still be there. Uninvolved adjacent lung had the highest recorded T cell clonality, with tumor below it.

Note on this clone: Its antigen remains unknown.

This table comes from immunoSEQ multiplex PCR, and its TCRdb copy is limited to in-frame clones, with some not included. The sample records 15,000 to 25,000 clones, approximately 80% being singletons. The germline CDR1 and CDR2 sequences are MDHEN and SYDVKM. V dropped 3 bases and J dropped 1; count of bases not matched to a gene: 4. The CDR3 length is 16 residues. This TCR derives from a man between 35 and 75 years old with stage I lung adenocarcinoma. Sequenced material: peripheral blood, taken before any cancer treatment. This rearrangement joins TRBV28 to TRBJ2-3, with 10 nucleotides matching TRBD2. In nucleotides, the CDR3 is TGTGCCAGCAGTTTGGAGCGGGGGGGCCGCACAGATACGCAGTATTTT. Encoded protein: CASSLERGGRTDTQYF. Complete variable domain (other parts from reference TRBV28 and TRBJ2-3): DVKVTQSSRYLVKRTGEKVFLECVQDMDHENMFWYRQDPGLGLRLIYFSYDVKMKEKGDIPEGYSVSREKKERFSLILESASTNQTSMYLCASSLERGGRTDTQYFGPGTRLTVL.